These T cell receptor beta chains were read from a single sample in a study of T cell responses to AZD1222 COVID-19 vaccine. The table came from immunoSEQ multiplex PCR; TCRdb's copy has only in-frame clones and leaves some out. The data hold about 93,000 clones, with around nine tenths observed a single time. Sequencing was performed on peripheral blood, taken on day 0 of MenACWY control vaccination. These receptor sequences come from an adult in good health. The CDR3 runs from the conserved cysteine through the conserved F or W. A D gene is named only where the DNA matches it firmly. Only some rows state a clone size, as once, few, many or a class for expanded clones.

d_call: TRBD2
v_call: TRBV27
clone_size: NA
j_call: TRBJ2-1
cdr3_nt: TGTGCCAGCAGATCGGGGGGGCGGAGTGGCAATGAGCAGTTCTTC
cdr3_aa: CASRSGGRSGNEQFF

d_call: TRBD1
v_call: TRBV18
clone_size: NA
j_call: TRBJ2-6
cdr3_nt: TGTGCCAGCTCACCTGGACAGGTCCTCCGCTCTGGGGCCAACGTCCTGACTTTC
cdr3_aa: CASSPGQVLRSGANVLTF

d_call: NA
v_call: TRBV6-2/TRBV6-3
clone_size: NA
j_call: TRBJ1-5
cdr3_nt: TGTGCCAGCAGTTATTTGACGGAAACTCAGCCCCAGCATTTT
cdr3_aa: CASSYLTETQPQHF

d_call: NA
v_call: TRBV6-1
clone_size: NA
j_call: TRBJ2-1
cdr3_nt: TGTGCCAGCAGTGGGGGGTCTAAAGGGTCCTACAATGAGCAGTTCTTC
cdr3_aa: CASSGGSKGSYNEQFF

d_call: NA
v_call: TRBV6-2/TRBV6-3
clone_size: NA
j_call: TRBJ2-3
cdr3_nt: TGTGCCAGCAGTTACCCACCCGCAACGCAGTATTTT
cdr3_aa: CASSYPPATQYF

d_call: TRBD1
v_call: TRBV7-8
clone_size: NA
j_call: TRBJ1-5
cdr3_nt: TGTGCCAGCAGCTTCAGACAGGGCTTCAATCAGCCCCAGCATTTT
cdr3_aa: CASSFRQGFNQPQHF

d_call: TRBD1
v_call: TRBV11-3
clone_size: NA
j_call: TRBJ2-3
cdr3_nt: TGTGCCAGCAGCTTAGGACAGGGGCTTTTAAGCACAGATACGCAGTATTTT
cdr3_aa: CASSLGQGLLSTDTQYF

d_call: TRBD2
v_call: TRBV9
clone_size: few
j_call: TRBJ2-7
cdr3_nt: TGTGCCAGCAGCGTGGGACCGGGACTAGCCTCCTACGAGCAGTACTTC
cdr3_aa: CASSVGPGLASYEQYF

d_call: NA
v_call: TRBV4-1
clone_size: few
j_call: TRBJ1-3
cdr3_nt: TGCGCCAGCAGCCAAGTAAAGGGGGCTGGAAACACCATATATTTT
cdr3_aa: CASSQVKGAGNTIYF

d_call: NA
v_call: TRBV7-9
clone_size: NA
j_call: TRBJ1-5
cdr3_nt: TGTGCCAGCAGCTCCCGGACCAATCAGCCCCAGCATTTT
cdr3_aa: CASSSRTNQPQHF

d_call: NA
v_call: TRBV4-1
clone_size: NA
j_call: TRBJ2-3
cdr3_nt: TGCGCCAGCAGCCAAGGGCGGGGTAAAGATACGCAGTATTTT
cdr3_aa: CASSQGRGKDTQYF

d_call: NA
v_call: TRBV9
clone_size: NA
j_call: TRBJ2-3
cdr3_nt: TGTGCCAGCACACAGGAGGGGGGCGGCACAGATACGCAGTATTTT
cdr3_aa: CASTQEGGGTDTQYF

d_call: NA
v_call: TRBV4-3
clone_size: NA
j_call: TRBJ2-5
cdr3_nt: TGCGCCAGCAGCCGCCTACTAGGGGGTACGAAGTCGGAGACCCAGTACTTC
cdr3_aa: CASSRLLGGTKSETQYF

d_call: TRBD1
v_call: TRBV7-8
clone_size: once
j_call: TRBJ2-5
cdr3_nt: TGTGCCAGCATGTCCCGGGACAGGGGGACGTCGGAGACCCAGTACTTC
cdr3_aa: CASMSRDRGTSETQYF

d_call: NA
v_call: TRBV10-3
clone_size: once
j_call: TRBJ1-6
cdr3_nt: TGTGCCATCAGTGCTGGGGGCGCGGAGAATTCACCCCTCCACTTT
cdr3_aa: CAISAGGAENSPLHF

d_call: NA
v_call: TRBV7-3
clone_size: NA
j_call: TRBJ2-1
cdr3_nt: TGTGCCAGCAGCTTAACCCTTGGGACCCCAAACAATGAGCAGTTCTTC
cdr3_aa: CASSLTLGTPNNEQFF

d_call: NA
v_call: TRBV27
clone_size: once
j_call: TRBJ2-1
cdr3_nt: TGTGCCAGCTTCTCGCGGGACCGAATTCACTACAATGAGCAGTTCTTC
cdr3_aa: CASFSRDRIHYNEQFF

d_call: NA
v_call: TRBV6-5
clone_size: NA
j_call: TRBJ1-1
cdr3_nt: TGTGCCAGCAGTCCTCGGACCTACACTGAAGCTTTCTTT
cdr3_aa: CASSPRTYTEAFF

d_call: NA
v_call: TRBV4-1
clone_size: few
j_call: TRBJ1-4
cdr3_nt: TGCGCCAGCAGCCAGTCCCCCGGGGGGGCTAATGAAAAACTGTTTTTT
cdr3_aa: CASSQSPGGANEKLFF

d_call: NA
v_call: TRBV5-5
clone_size: NA
j_call: TRBJ1-1
cdr3_nt: TGTGCCAGCAGCTTGGACAGGAACACTGAAGCTTTCTTT
cdr3_aa: CASSLDRNTEAFF

d_call: NA
v_call: TRBV25-1
clone_size: NA
j_call: TRBJ2-2
cdr3_nt: TGTGCCAGCAGTGGGCGCGGGGGCCCCAACACCGGGGAGCTGTTTTTT
cdr3_aa: CASSGRGGPNTGELFF

d_call: NA
v_call: TRBV19
clone_size: once
j_call: TRBJ1-3
cdr3_nt: TGTGCCAGTAGTAGTTTTCATTTCACTTTCTCTGGAAACACCATATATTTT
cdr3_aa: CASSSFHFTFSGNTIYF

d_call: NA
v_call: TRBV29-1
clone_size: NA
j_call: TRBJ2-7
cdr3_nt: TGCAGCGTTGAGGAGGGGGCATCCTACGAGCAGTACTTC
cdr3_aa: CSVEEGASYEQYF

d_call: NA
v_call: TRBV7-8
clone_size: NA
j_call: TRBJ2-7
cdr3_nt: TGTGCCAGCAGCAGGGGCTACTCCTACGAGCAGTACTTC
cdr3_aa: CASSRGYSYEQYF

d_call: NA
v_call: TRBV28
clone_size: NA
j_call: TRBJ2-7
cdr3_nt: TGTGCCAGCACCCCAACTCGCGGTTTCTACGAGCAGTACTTC
cdr3_aa: CASTPTRGFYEQYF

d_call: NA
v_call: TRBV5-6
clone_size: NA
j_call: TRBJ1-2
cdr3_nt: TGTGCCAGCAGTCCCGGGACGGAGTATGGCTACACCTTC
cdr3_aa: CASSPGTEYGYTF

d_call: TRBD1
v_call: TRBV9
clone_size: NA
j_call: TRBJ1-4
cdr3_nt: TGTGCCAGCAGCACGGGACAGCCGAATGAAAAACTGTTTTTT
cdr3_aa: CASSTGQPNEKLFF

d_call: NA
v_call: TRBV11-2
clone_size: NA
j_call: TRBJ1-1
cdr3_nt: TGTGCCAGCAGCTTAAAAGGGACAATCACTGAAGCTTTCTTT
cdr3_aa: CASSLKGTITEAFF

d_call: TRBD1
v_call: TRBV11-3
clone_size: NA
j_call: TRBJ2-1
cdr3_nt: TGTGCCAGCAGCTGGGGACAGGGGGACTACAATGAGCAGTTCTTC
cdr3_aa: CASSWGQGDYNEQFF

d_call: TRBD1
v_call: TRBV18
clone_size: few
j_call: TRBJ1-6
cdr3_nt: TGTGCCAGCTCACCACGGGACAGGACTAATTCACCCCTCCACTTT
cdr3_aa: CASSPRDRTNSPLHF

d_call: NA
v_call: TRBV19
clone_size: NA
j_call: TRBJ1-1
cdr3_nt: TGTGCCAGTACCATCACGGGAGGGTCCCCTGAAGCTTTCTTT
cdr3_aa: CASTITGGSPEAFF

d_call: NA
v_call: TRBV19
clone_size: NA
j_call: TRBJ2-3
cdr3_nt: TGTGCCAGTACAGCCCAGGGCCCAGATACGCAGTATTTT
cdr3_aa: CASTAQGPDTQYF

d_call: TRBD1
v_call: TRBV4-2
clone_size: NA
j_call: TRBJ2-7
cdr3_nt: TGTGCCAGCAGGCTGGGACAGGGGGCCGACGAGCAGTACTTC
cdr3_aa: CASRLGQGADEQYF

d_call: NA
v_call: TRBV28
clone_size: NA
j_call: TRBJ1-4
cdr3_nt: TGTGCCAGCAGTCGCATTGGGGTCGGAGATGAAAAACTGTTTTTT
cdr3_aa: CASSRIGVGDEKLFF

d_call: NA
v_call: TRBV5-8
clone_size: NA
j_call: TRBJ2-3
cdr3_nt: TGTGCCAGCAGCTTGGTATGGGATACGCAGTATTTT
cdr3_aa: CASSLVWDTQYF

d_call: TRBD1
v_call: TRBV7-8
clone_size: many
j_call: TRBJ2-7
cdr3_nt: TGTGCCAGCAGCCCCTGGGACAGCTCCTACGAGCAGTACTTC
cdr3_aa: CASSPWDSSYEQYF

d_call: TRBD1
v_call: TRBV6-6
clone_size: few
j_call: TRBJ1-1
cdr3_nt: TGTGCCAGCAGTTACCGGGGACAGATGAACACTGAAGCTTTCTTT
cdr3_aa: CASSYRGQMNTEAFF

d_call: NA
v_call: TRBV4-3
clone_size: NA
j_call: TRBJ1-6
cdr3_nt: TGCGCCAGCAGCCAAGTGCAAGGGGGAATGGCCTCACCCCTCCACTTT
cdr3_aa: CASSQVQGGMASPLHF

d_call: NA
v_call: TRBV4-3
clone_size: once
j_call: TRBJ1-2
cdr3_nt: TGCGCCAGCAGCCAAGTCGAGCAGGCTTCGCATGGCTACACCTTC
cdr3_aa: CASSQVEQASHGYTF

d_call: TRBD2
v_call: TRBV7-3
clone_size: NA
j_call: TRBJ2-3
cdr3_nt: TGTGCCAGCAGCCTAGCGGGGGTGAGCACAGATACGCAGTATTTT
cdr3_aa: CASSLAGVSTDTQYF

d_call: NA
v_call: TRBV29-1
clone_size: NA
j_call: TRBJ1-3
cdr3_nt: TGCAGCGTTGATTTAGGGATCGGAAACACCATATATTTT
cdr3_aa: CSVDLGIGNTIYF

d_call: NA
v_call: TRBV7-2
clone_size: NA
j_call: TRBJ2-1
cdr3_nt: TGTGCCAGCACCGTAGCAGGGGGGGCCAGGAATGAGCAGTTCTTC
cdr3_aa: CASTVAGGARNEQFF

d_call: TRBD2
v_call: TRBV27
clone_size: NA
j_call: TRBJ2-1
cdr3_nt: TGTGCCAGCAGCCCAGCCGGTCTAGCGGGGGCCGCTGGATTCTTC
cdr3_aa: CASSPAGLAGAAGFF

d_call: NA
v_call: TRBV2
clone_size: NA
j_call: TRBJ2-2
cdr3_nt: TGTGCCAGCAGTGAAAAGCTTGCCGGGGAGCTGTTTTTT
cdr3_aa: CASSEKLAGELFF

d_call: NA
v_call: TRBV6-2/TRBV6-3
clone_size: NA
j_call: TRBJ1-1
cdr3_nt: TGTGCCAGCAGTTACAGGGCATACGCTTTCTTT
cdr3_aa: CASSYRAYAFF

d_call: NA
v_call: TRBV7-2
clone_size: NA
j_call: TRBJ1-1
cdr3_nt: TGTGCCAGCAGCCCGGTCGGCGGGTTCACTGAAGCTTTCTTT
cdr3_aa: CASSPVGGFTEAFF

d_call: NA
v_call: TRBV7-2
clone_size: NA
j_call: TRBJ1-4
cdr3_nt: TGTGCCAGCAGCACTCCGGCTGGGACAACTAATGAAAAACTGTTTTTT
cdr3_aa: CASSTPAGTTNEKLFF

d_call: NA
v_call: TRBV19
clone_size: NA
j_call: TRBJ1-3
cdr3_nt: TGTGCCAGTAGTTTGGGGTTGGGGCTTGGAAACACCATATATTTT
cdr3_aa: CASSLGLGLGNTIYF

d_call: TRBD2
v_call: TRBV7-8
clone_size: once
j_call: TRBJ2-5
cdr3_nt: TGTGCCAGCAGCCTCCGCGACTTGGCGGGGGGTAGGGAGACCCAGTACTTC
cdr3_aa: CASSLRDLAGGRETQYF

d_call: NA
v_call: TRBV7-6
clone_size: NA
j_call: TRBJ2-5
cdr3_nt: TGTGCCAGCAGCTTACAAATAAACACCCAAGAGACCCAGTACTTC
cdr3_aa: CASSLQINTQETQYF

d_call: NA
v_call: TRBV4-3
clone_size: NA
j_call: TRBJ1-3
cdr3_nt: TGCGCCAGCAGCCAATCAGTAGGGGGGGATACTGGAAACACCATATATTTT
cdr3_aa: CASSQSVGGDTGNTIYF

d_call: NA
v_call: TRBV19
clone_size: NA
j_call: TRBJ1-1
cdr3_nt: TGTGCCAGTAGCTTGGGGGGAAGAAAGGCTGAAGCTTTCTTT
cdr3_aa: CASSLGGRKAEAFF

d_call: NA
v_call: TRBV3-1/TRBV3-2
clone_size: NA
j_call: TRBJ2-7
cdr3_nt: TGTGCCAGCAGGTCGGGTTACGAGCAGTACTTC
cdr3_aa: CASRSGYEQYF

d_call: TRBD1
v_call: TRBV3-1/TRBV3-2
clone_size: NA
j_call: TRBJ2-1
cdr3_nt: TGTGCCAGCAGCCTACAGGGGGCGGACAATGAGCAGTTCTTC
cdr3_aa: CASSLQGADNEQFF

d_call: NA
v_call: TRBV9
clone_size: NA
j_call: TRBJ2-2
cdr3_nt: TGTGCCAGCAGCGCCCAGGGGTCCCCCACCGGGGAGCTGTTTTTT
cdr3_aa: CASSAQGSPTGELFF

d_call: NA
v_call: TRBV14
clone_size: NA
j_call: TRBJ1-2
cdr3_nt: TGTGCCAGCAGCCCGCGCGGGGGCGCATTCTATGGCTACACCTTC
cdr3_aa: CASSPRGGAFYGYTF

d_call: NA
v_call: TRBV28
clone_size: NA
j_call: TRBJ2-3
cdr3_nt: TGTGCCAGCACTCAAGAGGGTCGGGGGTCCTATACGCAGTATTTT
cdr3_aa: CASTQEGRGSYTQYF